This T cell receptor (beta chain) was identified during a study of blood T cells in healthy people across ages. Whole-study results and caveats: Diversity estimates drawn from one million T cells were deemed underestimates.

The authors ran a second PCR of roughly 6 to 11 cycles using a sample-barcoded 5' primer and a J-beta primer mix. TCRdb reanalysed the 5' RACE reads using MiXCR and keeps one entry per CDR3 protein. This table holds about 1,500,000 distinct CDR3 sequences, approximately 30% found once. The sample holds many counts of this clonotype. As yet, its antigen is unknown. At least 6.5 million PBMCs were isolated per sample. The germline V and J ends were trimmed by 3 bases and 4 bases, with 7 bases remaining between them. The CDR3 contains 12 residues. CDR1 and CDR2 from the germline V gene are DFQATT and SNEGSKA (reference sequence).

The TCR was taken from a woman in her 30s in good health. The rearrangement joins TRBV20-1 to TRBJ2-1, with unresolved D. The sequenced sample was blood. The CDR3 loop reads CSASRRYNEQFF. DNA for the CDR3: TGCAGTGCTAGCCGTAGGTACAATGAGCAGTTCTTC.